A selection of T cell receptor beta chains follows, all from one sample in a study of blood T cells in healthy people across ages. Each CDR3 protein is one row after TCRdb ran MiXCR on the 5' RACE reads. The table shows approximately 350,000 distinct CDR3 sequences, with about 49% occurring only once. Sequencing was performed on blood. The receptors stem from a man aged 55 to 70 in good health. CDR3s include the opening cysteine and the closing phenylalanine or tryptophan. The D gene is left open where the match is weak. Not all rows give a size; the values are once, few, many and, for expanded clones, a class.

clone_size: few
cdr3_length: 15
d_call: NA
j_call: TRBJ2-7
v_call: TRBV27
cdr3_aa: CASSTISRVVSEQYF
cdr3_nt: TGTGCCAGCAGTACAATCAGCAGGGTTGTGAGCGAGCAGTACTTC

clone_size: NA
cdr3_length: 16
d_call: NA
j_call: TRBJ2-1
v_call: TRBV7-3
cdr3_aa: CASSLRRTGFGNEQFF
cdr3_nt: TGTGCCAGCAGCTTAAGGAGGACGGGTTTTGGGAATGAGCAGTTCTTC

clone_size: few
cdr3_length: 11
d_call: NA
j_call: TRBJ2-7
v_call: TRBV28
cdr3_aa: CASTVDYEQYF
cdr3_nt: TGTGCCAGCACGGTAGACTACGAGCAGTACTTC

clone_size: few
cdr3_length: 17
d_call: TRBD2
j_call: TRBJ2-7
v_call: TRBV10-3
cdr3_aa: CAISKGATSGIPYEQYF
cdr3_nt: TGTGCCATCAGTAAAGGGGCGACTAGCGGGATCCCCTACGAGCAGTACTTC

clone_size: few
cdr3_length: 16
d_call: TRBD1
j_call: TRBJ1-6
v_call: TRBV7-2
cdr3_aa: CASSQGTGEDRSPLHF
cdr3_nt: TGTGCCAGCAGCCAGGGGACAGGGGAGGATCGCTCACCCCTCCACTTT

clone_size: few
cdr3_length: 14
d_call: NA
j_call: TRBJ2-7
v_call: TRBV3-1
cdr3_aa: CASTLNTGDYEQYF
cdr3_nt: TGTGCCAGCACCTTAAACACAGGAGACTACGAGCAGTACTTC

clone_size: NA
cdr3_length: 13
d_call: NA
j_call: TRBJ2-7
v_call: TRBV20-1
cdr3_aa: CSASGGPGYEQYF
cdr3_nt: TGCAGTGCTAGCGGCGGTCCCGGCTACGAGCAGTACTTC

clone_size: NA
cdr3_length: 15
d_call: NA
j_call: TRBJ2-5
v_call: TRBV7-9
cdr3_aa: CASSTGPRPRETQYF
cdr3_nt: TGTGCCAGCAGCACGGGACCGCGTCCTCGGGAGACCCAGTACTTC

clone_size: once
cdr3_length: 14
d_call: NA
j_call: TRBJ2-3
v_call: TRBV7-3
cdr3_aa: CASSLSSRGDTQYF
cdr3_nt: TGTGCCAGCAGCTTAAGTAGTAGGGGAGATACGCAGTATTTT

clone_size: NA
cdr3_length: 15
d_call: NA
j_call: TRBJ1-1
v_call: TRBV20-1
cdr3_aa: CSASFGGPLNTEAFF
cdr3_nt: TGCAGTGCTAGTTTTGGGGGTCCACTGAACACTGAAGCTTTCTTT

clone_size: NA
cdr3_length: 15
d_call: NA
j_call: TRBJ2-5
v_call: TRBV30
cdr3_aa: CAWTLGDVPQETQYF
cdr3_nt: TGTGCCTGGACCCTCGGGGACGTCCCCCAAGAGACCCAGTACTTC

clone_size: NA
cdr3_length: 14
d_call: NA
j_call: TRBJ1-2
v_call: TRBV6-1
cdr3_aa: CASSVSGGDYGYTF
cdr3_nt: TGTGCCAGCAGTGTCTCCGGGGGGGACTATGGCTACACCTTC

clone_size: NA
cdr3_length: 13
d_call: TRBD1
j_call: TRBJ2-1
v_call: TRBV29-1
cdr3_aa: CSTGQGAWNEQFF
cdr3_nt: TGCAGCACCGGACAGGGGGCTTGGAATGAGCAGTTCTTC

clone_size: NA
cdr3_length: 13
d_call: TRBD2
j_call: TRBJ2-5
v_call: TRBV2
cdr3_aa: CASNRGGQETQYF
cdr3_nt: TGTGCCAGCAACCGCGGGGGCCAAGAGACCCAGTACTTC

clone_size: NA
cdr3_length: 18
d_call: TRBD2
j_call: TRBJ2-6
v_call: TRBV7-2
cdr3_aa: CVSSGYGRVGSGANVLTF
cdr3_nt: TGTGTCAGCAGCGGATACGGGAGGGTAGGGTCTGGGGCCAACGTCCTGACTTTC

clone_size: NA
cdr3_length: 17
d_call: TRBD2
j_call: TRBJ2-3
v_call: TRBV9
cdr3_aa: CASSVGGGTSGEDTQYF
cdr3_nt: TGTGCCAGCAGCGTAGGAGGGGGGACTAGCGGGGAAGATACGCAGTATTTT

clone_size: NA
cdr3_length: 14
d_call: NA
j_call: TRBJ1-4
v_call: TRBV7-8
cdr3_aa: CASSLDPGDEKLFF
cdr3_nt: TGTGCCAGCAGCTTAGACCCCGGGGACGAAAAACTGTTTTTT

clone_size: NA
cdr3_length: 16
d_call: TRBD1
j_call: TRBJ2-2
v_call: TRBV6-5
cdr3_aa: CASSYQQGQDTGELFF
cdr3_nt: TGTGCCAGCAGTTATCAACAGGGGCAGGACACCGGGGAGCTGTTTTTT

clone_size: NA
cdr3_length: 12
d_call: NA
j_call: TRBJ1-5
v_call: TRBV20-1
cdr3_aa: CSARGLGWPQHF
cdr3_nt: TGCAGTGCTAGAGGTCTAGGGTGGCCCCAGCATTTT

clone_size: NA
cdr3_length: 18
d_call: TRBD2
j_call: TRBJ2-5
v_call: TRBV20-1
cdr3_aa: CSASTSLLLAGDQETQYF
cdr3_nt: TGCAGTGCTAGTACTTCCCTATTATTAGCGGGGGACCAAGAGACCCAGTACTTC

clone_size: once
cdr3_length: 17
d_call: NA
j_call: TRBJ2-7
v_call: TRBV6-5
cdr3_aa: CASSYGTHGTYAYEQYF
cdr3_nt: TGTGCCAGCAGTTACGGTACTCACGGGACTTACGCCTACGAGCAGTACTTC

clone_size: NA
cdr3_length: 15
d_call: TRBD2
j_call: TRBJ2-3
v_call: TRBV29-1
cdr3_aa: CSVGTGTNRPDTQYF
cdr3_nt: TGCAGCGTTGGAACCGGGACTAACCGCCCAGATACGCAGTATTTT

clone_size: few
cdr3_length: 16
d_call: NA
j_call: TRBJ2-5
v_call: TRBV6-6
cdr3_aa: CASSYLRLAGQETQYF
cdr3_nt: TGTGCCAGCAGTTACCTGCGGCTTGCTGGGCAAGAGACCCAGTACTTC